This T cell receptor beta chain was identified during a study of shared clonotypes between healthy human individuals. General observations from the study: The study's rarefaction showed incomplete sorted-subset sequencing despite large depth. Memory subsets generally showed smaller estimated richness than naive subsets did.

For each subset, genomic DNA was distributed in equal portions over several immunoSEQ plates. The protocol was immunoSEQ multiplex PCR, while the TCRdb copy is restricted to in-frame clones and leaves out a portion. The sample records around 510,000 clones, 90% to 97% being singletons. Notes on this clone: Antigen specificity is unknown.

V gave up 6 bases and J gave up 4 bases; unmatched junction bases: 6. CDR1 and CDR2 from the germline V gene are LNHDA and SQIVND (reference sequence). The CDR3 has 14 residues. The source is a woman aged 30 to 39 in good health. V is TRBV19 and J is TRBJ1-5, with 7 nucleotides matching TRBD1. The specimen sequenced was naive CD4+ T cells sorted from blood. Subset defined: CD45RA+ positively selected. CDR3 coding DNA: TGTGCCAGTAGCGACAGGGTTCGAAATCAGCCCCAGCATTTT. Its protein is CASSDRVRNQPQHF.